The 18 T cell receptor beta chains below all came from one sample that was sequenced in a study of PD-1 blockade in classical Hodgkin lymphoma. Data came from immunoSEQ multiplex PCR; TCRdb stores just in-frame clones and leaves some out. The repertoire holds 30,000 to 35,000 clones, with more than 80% as singletons. In every patient, relapse followed autologous stem cell transplantation, while exposure to brentuximab vedotin differed. Starting with thawed PBMCs, CD4+ T cells were purified by magnetic negative selection. The specimen was CD4+ T cells from blood, collected at baseline. Receptors were obtained from a human donor with classical Hodgkin lymphoma.

This sequence joins TRBV6-5 and TRBJ1-4, with D perhaps matching TRBD1 (6 bases). The V and J ends lost 8 bases and 2 bases respectively, with 9 bases between them. The germline V gene has CDR1 MNHEY and CDR2 SVGAGI. This CDR3 comprises 13 residues. CDR3 nucleotide sequence: TGTGCCAGCCAAGGGGGGACTAATGAAAAACTGTTTTTT. Protein: CASQGGTNEKLFF.

The chain employs TRBV6-4 and TRBJ2-7, with 16 nucleotides matching TRBD2. The ends lost 8 bases at V and 1 base at J; junction bases unmatched: 11. Germline CDR1 MRHNA, CDR2 SNTAGT. The CDR3 contains 18 residues. The chain's CDR3 is CASAGGLAGGGRSYEQYF. The CDR3 DNA reads TGTGCCAGCGCCGGGGGACTAGCGGGAGGGGGTAGGTCCTACGAGCAGTACTTC.

This clone was observed a few times. The chain links TRBV7-9 to TRBJ1-1; the D is unclear. With 3 bases removed from V and 11 bases from J, the gap between germline ends came to 16 bases. The CDR3 covers 13 residues. Germline assignment: CDR1 SEHNR and CDR2 FQNEAQ (reference sequence). CDR3 loop: CASSFALAELAFF. DNA for the CDR3: TGTGCCAGCAGCTTCGCCTTGGCTGAATTGGCTTTCTTT.

This clone turned up a few times. This sequence joins TRBV7-9 and TRBJ1-2; 8 bases are a match to TRBD1. Per the germline V gene, CDR1 is SEHNR and CDR2 is FQNEAQ (reference sequence). There are 15 residues in the CDR3. The junction had 10 bases not matched to a gene; V was cut back by 2 bases and J by 8 bases. The CDR3 loop reads CASSLLIGQGGGYTF. DNA of the CDR3: TGTGCCAGCAGCTTATTGATCGGACAGGGCGGCGGCTACACCTTC.

This clone was counted a single time. The rearrangement links TRBV10-3 to TRBJ2-2; D gene ambiguous. V was shortened by 8 bases and J by 0 bases, with 10 bases between the two germline ends. The germline CDR1 and CDR2 sequences are ENHRY and SYGVKD. The CDR3 spans 14 residues. CDR3 nucleotides: TGTGCCATCGGGCGAGGCGCGAACACCGGGGAGCTGTTTTTT. It is translated as CAIGRGANTGELFF.

This chain links TRBV30 with TRBJ1-4; D may be TRBD1 (6 bases). Germline V gene sequence: CDR1 GTSNPN, CDR2 SVGIG (reference sequence). Trimming pared 3 bases from V and 4 bases from J, leaving 9 bases between. This CDR3 is 13 amino acids long. CDR3 protein: CAWSQGYNEKLFF. DNA for the CDR3: TGTGCCTGGAGCCAGGGGTATAATGAAAAACTGTTTTTT.

J is TRBJ2-2 and V is TRBV2; maybe TRBD1 (6 bases). Germline V lookup: CDR1 SNHLY, CDR2 FYNNEI. The CDR3 has 12 amino acids. V was cut by 8 bases and J by 6 bases, with 10 bases left in between. The CDR3 region is CASGGLAGELFF. In nucleotides, the CDR3 is TGTGCCAGCGGGGGCCTGGCCGGGGAGCTGTTTTTT.

This clone has just one count. The chain carries TRBV28 and TRBJ2-1; D gene unclear. Germline CDR1 and CDR2: MDHEN and SYDVKM. The CDR3 consists of 14 residues. Trimming shortened V by 3 bases and J by 4 bases, and 10 bases separated the two germline ends. This chain's CDR3 is CASSLVFGYNEQFF. CDR3 in DNA: TGTGCCAGCAGTTTGGTATTTGGATACAATGAGCAGTTCTTC. Full variable domain (rest looked up from reference TRBV28 and TRBJ2-1): DVKVTQSSRYLVKRTGEKVFLECVQDMDHENMFWYRQDPGLGLRLIYFSYDVKMKEKGDIPEGYSVSREKKERFSLILESASTNQTSMYLCASSLVFGYNEQFFGPGTRLTVL.

The rearrangement links TRBV19 to TRBJ1-5; D might be TRBD1 (6 bases). Germline V gives CDR1 LNHDA, CDR2 SQIVND (reference sequence). The CDR3 has 16 amino acids. The germline V and J ends were trimmed by 2 bases and 7 bases, with 18 bases remaining between them. As DNA, the CDR3 is TGTGCCAGTAGTATATTGGGAACAGGGAGTATCCAGCCCCAGCATTTT. Protein: CASSILGTGSIQPQHF.

The rearrangement links TRBV28 to TRBJ1-2; 7 positions agree with TRBD1. Germline trimming cut 3 bases from V and 4 bases from J; bases unmatched to any gene: 8. The germline gives CDR1 MDHEN, CDR2 SYDVKM. This CDR3 region has 15 residues. The CDR3 loop is CASSFKDRPRYGYTF. The CDR3 nucleotides are TGTGCCAGCAGTTTCAAGGACAGGCCACGCTATGGCTACACCTTC.

The chain employs TRBV15 and TRBJ1-4; 7 bases align to TRBD1. The ends lost 0 bases at V and 7 bases at J; junction bases unmatched: 11. The length of the CDR3 is 17 residues. The germline V gene has CDR1 LNHNV and CDR2 YYDKDF (reference sequence). CDR3 protein: CATSRDNGKQGREKLFF. In DNA, the CDR3 is TGTGCCACCAGCAGAGATAATGGGAAACAGGGGCGTGAAAAACTGTTTTTT.

V is TRBV7-8 and J is TRBJ2-1, with 7 bases aligning to TRBD1. V shed 5 bases and J 5 bases; nucleotides not matched to a gene: 21. Looked up from germline, CDR1 is SGHVS and CDR2 is FQNEAQ. The CDR3 contains 19 residues. The CDR3 reads CASSTQQGLVKLVDNEQFF. The CDR3, as DNA: TGTGCCAGCAGCACCCAACAGGGGTTGGTAAAACTAGTCGACAATGAGCAGTTCTTC.

V gene TRBV28 combines with J gene TRBJ1-4; TRBD1 matches at 8 bases. Germline CDR1 is MDHEN and CDR2 is SYDVKM. The CDR3 is 17 residues long. J was trimmed by 5 bases and V by 2 bases; bases with no gene match: 10. In DNA form, the CDR3 reads TGTGCCAGCAGTTTACGAACGACAGGGGCCTTCAATGAAAAACTGTTTTTT. It encodes CASSLRTTGAFNEKLFF.

The chain is built from TRBV11-2 and TRBJ2-7; D call uncertain. Germline V gene sequence: CDR1 SGHAT, CDR2 FQNNGV. Trimming took off 1 base at V and 0 bases at J, with 13 bases between the two ends. The CDR3 has 16 amino acids. The DNA for the CDR3 is TGTGCCAGCAGCTTAGGATTCTGGCTATTCTCCTACGAGCAGTACTTC. This gives the protein CASSLGFWLFSYEQYF.

The chain carries TRBV10-2 and TRBJ2-2, with TRBD2 matching over 14 bases. Trimming cost V 5 bases and J 10 bases; bases outside gene matches: 12. CDR3 size: 17 residues. The germline V gene has CDR1 WSHSY and CDR2 SAAADI. CDR3 DNA: TGCGCCAGCAGTACAAATCGACTAGCGGGAGGGCCTTTGGAGCTGTTTTTT. This translates into CASSTNRLAGGPLELFF.

This chain links TRBV19 with TRBJ1-2, with 7 bases lining up with TRBD1. V trimming: 5 bases; J trimming: 5 bases; junction bases outside the gene matches: 5. Germline CDR1 is LNHDA and CDR2 is SQIVND (reference sequence). The CDR3 runs 13 residues. The CDR3 protein is CASSSGTAYGYTF. For the CDR3, the DNA is TGTGCCAGTAGTTCGGGGACAGCATATGGCTACACCTTC.

This clone was picked up one time. The chain employs TRBV25-1 and TRBJ1-5, with a weak D call TRBD1 (5 bases). Trimming removed 4 bases at V and 3 bases at J, with 7 bases between. The CDR3 extends over 13 amino acids. Germline CDR1 MGHDK, CDR2 SYGVNS. CDR3 nucleotides: TGTGCCAGCAGTGGACAGCCCAATCAGCCCCAGCATTTT. Encoded protein: CASSGQPNQPQHF.

The J gene is TRBJ1-2, the V gene TRBV11-1, with D hard to call. Deletions cut 4 bases from V and 5 bases from J, with 23 bases between. The germline V gene has CDR1 SGHAT and CDR2 FQDESV (reference sequence). The CDR3 has 17 amino acids. The CDR3 protein is CASSSPSANPNDYGYTF. CDR3 bases: TGTGCCAGCAGCTCACCGTCAGCTAATCCCAACGATTATGGCTACACCTTC.